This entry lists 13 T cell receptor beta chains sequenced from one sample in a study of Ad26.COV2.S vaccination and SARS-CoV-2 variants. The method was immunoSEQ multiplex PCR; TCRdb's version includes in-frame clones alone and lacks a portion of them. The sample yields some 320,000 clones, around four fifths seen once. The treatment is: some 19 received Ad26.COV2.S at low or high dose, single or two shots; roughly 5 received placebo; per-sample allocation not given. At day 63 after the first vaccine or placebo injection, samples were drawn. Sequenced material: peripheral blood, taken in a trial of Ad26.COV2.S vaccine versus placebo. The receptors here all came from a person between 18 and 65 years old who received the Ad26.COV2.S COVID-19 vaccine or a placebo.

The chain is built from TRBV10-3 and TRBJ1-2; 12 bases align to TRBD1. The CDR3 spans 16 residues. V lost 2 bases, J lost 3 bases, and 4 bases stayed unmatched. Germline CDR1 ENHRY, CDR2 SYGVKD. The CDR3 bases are TGTGCCATCAGTGAGGGGACAGGGGGCGCTCACTATGGCTACACCTTC. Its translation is CAISEGTGGAHYGYTF.

CDR3 sequence (DNA): TGCGCCAGCAGCCAAGTGCCGACAGCGACTAGCGGGGGATTTGACGAGCAGTACTTC. As protein: CASSQVPTATSGGFDEQYF. The chain links TRBV4-1 to TRBJ2-7, with 12 bases identical to TRBD2. The V gene's germline CDR1 is MGHRA and CDR2 YSYEKL. V lost 1 base, J lost 5 bases, and 15 bases stayed unmatched. The CDR3 consists of 19 residues.

CDR3 coding DNA: TGTGCCAGCTCACCAAAACCGCAGTACCAAGAGACCCAGTACTTC. Protein product: CASSPKPQYQETQYF. V usage is TRBV18 and J usage is TRBJ2-5; D gene ambiguous. Trimming pared 2 bases from V and 0 bases from J, leaving 10 bases between. The CDR3 loop spans 15 amino acids. Germline V gene sequence: CDR1 KGHSH, CDR2 LQKENI. Variable domain in full (rest from reference TRBV18 and TRBJ2-5): NAGVMQNPRHLVRRRGQEARLRCSPMKGHSHVYWYRQLPEEGLKFMVYLQKENIIDESGMPKERFSAEFPKEGPSILRIQQVVRGDSAAYFCASSPKPQYQETQYFGPGTRLLVL.

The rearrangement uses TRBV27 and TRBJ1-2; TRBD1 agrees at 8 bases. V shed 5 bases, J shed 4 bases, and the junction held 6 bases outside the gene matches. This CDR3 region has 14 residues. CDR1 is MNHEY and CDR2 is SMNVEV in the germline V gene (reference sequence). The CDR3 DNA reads TGTGCCAGCAGTCCCTGGACAGGGAGCTATGGCTACACCTTC. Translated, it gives CASSPWTGSYGYTF.

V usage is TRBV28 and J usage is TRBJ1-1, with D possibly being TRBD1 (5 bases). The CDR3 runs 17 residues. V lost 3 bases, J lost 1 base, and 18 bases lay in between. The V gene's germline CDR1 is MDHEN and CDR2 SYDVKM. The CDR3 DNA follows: TGTGCCAGCAGTTTTTGGGGCAGCAGAAGGAAGAACACTGAAGCTTTCTTT. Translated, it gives CASSFWGSRRKNTEAFF.

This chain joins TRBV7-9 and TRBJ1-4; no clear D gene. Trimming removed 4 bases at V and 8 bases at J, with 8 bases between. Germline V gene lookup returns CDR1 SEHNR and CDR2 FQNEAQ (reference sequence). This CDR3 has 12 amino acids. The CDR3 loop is CASSSTWEKLFF. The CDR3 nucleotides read TGTGCCAGCAGCTCAACATGGGAAAAACTGTTTTTT.

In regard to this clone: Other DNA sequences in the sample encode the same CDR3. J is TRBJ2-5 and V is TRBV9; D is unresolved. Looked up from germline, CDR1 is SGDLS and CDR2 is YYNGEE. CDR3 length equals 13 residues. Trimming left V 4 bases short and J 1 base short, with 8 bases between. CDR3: CASSPRLQETQYF. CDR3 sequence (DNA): TGTGCCAGCAGCCCCCGGCTCCAAGAGACCCAGTACTTC. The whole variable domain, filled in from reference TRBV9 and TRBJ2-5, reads DSGVTQTPKHLITATGQRVTLRCSPRSGDLSVYWYQQSLDQGLQFLIQYYNGEERAKGNILERFSAQQFPDLHSELNLSSLELGDSALYFCASSPRLQETQYFGPGTRLLVL.

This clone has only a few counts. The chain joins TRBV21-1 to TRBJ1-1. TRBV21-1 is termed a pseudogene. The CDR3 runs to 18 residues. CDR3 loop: CASSKKIGCMETNTEAFF. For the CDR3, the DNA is TGTGCCAGCAGCAAAAAGATTGGCTGTATGGAGACGAACACTGAAGCTTTCTTT.

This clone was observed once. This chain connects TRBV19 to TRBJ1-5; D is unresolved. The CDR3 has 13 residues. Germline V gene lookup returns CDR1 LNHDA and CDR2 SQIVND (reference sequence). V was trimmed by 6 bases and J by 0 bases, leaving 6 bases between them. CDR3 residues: CASRKDSNQPQHF. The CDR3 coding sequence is TGTGCCAGTAGGAAGGATAGCAATCAGCCCCAGCATTTT.

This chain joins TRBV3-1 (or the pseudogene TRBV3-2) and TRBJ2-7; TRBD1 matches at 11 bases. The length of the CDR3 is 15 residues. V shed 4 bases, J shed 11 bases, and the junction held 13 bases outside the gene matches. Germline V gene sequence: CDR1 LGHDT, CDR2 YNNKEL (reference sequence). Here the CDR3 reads CASSRGVGQGVDKYF. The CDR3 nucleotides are TGTGCCAGCAGCCGAGGCGTGGGACAGGGGGTTGACAAGTACTTC.

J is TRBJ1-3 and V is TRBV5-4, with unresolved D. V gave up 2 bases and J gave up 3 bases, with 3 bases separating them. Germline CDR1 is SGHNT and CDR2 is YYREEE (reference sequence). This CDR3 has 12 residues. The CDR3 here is CASSFDGNTIYF. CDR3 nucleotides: TGTGCCAGCAGCTTTGATGGAAACACCATATATTTT.

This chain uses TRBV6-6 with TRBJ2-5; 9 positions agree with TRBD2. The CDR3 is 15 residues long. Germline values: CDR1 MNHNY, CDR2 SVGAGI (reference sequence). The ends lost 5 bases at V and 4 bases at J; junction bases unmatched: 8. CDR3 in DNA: TGTGCCAGCAGTGCAGCGGGGGGACGCTCAGAGACCCAGTACTTC. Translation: CASSAAGGRSETQYF.

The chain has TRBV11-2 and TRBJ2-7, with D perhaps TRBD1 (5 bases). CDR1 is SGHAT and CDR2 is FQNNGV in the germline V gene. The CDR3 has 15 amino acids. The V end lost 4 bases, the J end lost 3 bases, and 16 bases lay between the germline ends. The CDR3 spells CASSSGRAGIYEQYF. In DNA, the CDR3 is TGTGCCAGCAGCTCGGGCAGGGCCGGAATCTACGAGCAGTACTTC.